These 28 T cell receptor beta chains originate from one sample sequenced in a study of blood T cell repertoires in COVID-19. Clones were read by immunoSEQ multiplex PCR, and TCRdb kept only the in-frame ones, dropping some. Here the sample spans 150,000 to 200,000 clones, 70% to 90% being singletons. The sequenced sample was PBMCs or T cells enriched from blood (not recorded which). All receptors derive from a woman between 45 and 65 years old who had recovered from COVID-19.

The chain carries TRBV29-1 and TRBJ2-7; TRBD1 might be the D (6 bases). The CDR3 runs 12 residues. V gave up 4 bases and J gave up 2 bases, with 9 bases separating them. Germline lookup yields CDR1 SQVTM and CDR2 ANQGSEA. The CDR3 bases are TGCAGCGTTGTGCAGGGGACCTACGAGCAGTACTTC. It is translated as CSVVQGTYEQYF.

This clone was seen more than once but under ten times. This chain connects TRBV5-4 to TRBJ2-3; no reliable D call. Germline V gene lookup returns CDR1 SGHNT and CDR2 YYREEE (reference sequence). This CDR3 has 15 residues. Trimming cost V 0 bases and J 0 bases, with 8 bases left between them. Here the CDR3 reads CASSLGPASTDTQYF. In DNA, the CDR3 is TGTGCCAGCAGCTTGGGCCCAGCGAGCACAGATACGCAGTATTTT.

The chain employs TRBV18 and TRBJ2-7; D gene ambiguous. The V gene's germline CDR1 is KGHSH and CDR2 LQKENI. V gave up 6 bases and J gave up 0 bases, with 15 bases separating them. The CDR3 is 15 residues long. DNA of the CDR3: TGTGCCAGCTCCCCGCCTAGAGCAAGCTCCTACGAGCAGTACTTC. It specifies CASSPPRASSYEQYF.

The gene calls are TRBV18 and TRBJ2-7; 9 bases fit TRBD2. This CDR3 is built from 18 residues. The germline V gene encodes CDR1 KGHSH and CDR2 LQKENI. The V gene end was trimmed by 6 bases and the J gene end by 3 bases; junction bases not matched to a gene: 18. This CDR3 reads CASSPTSAGGAQLYEQYF. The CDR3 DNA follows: TGTGCCAGCTCGCCGACATCGGCGGGGGGGGCTCAGCTCTACGAGCAGTACTTC.

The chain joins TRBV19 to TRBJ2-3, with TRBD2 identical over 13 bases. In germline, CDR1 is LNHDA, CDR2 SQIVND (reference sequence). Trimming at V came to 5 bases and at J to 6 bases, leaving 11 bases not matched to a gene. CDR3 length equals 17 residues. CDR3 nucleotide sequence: TGTGCCAGTAGTCTCGGACTAGCGGGGGCCCAGGGGGATACGCAGTATTTT. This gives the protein CASSLGLAGAQGDTQYF.

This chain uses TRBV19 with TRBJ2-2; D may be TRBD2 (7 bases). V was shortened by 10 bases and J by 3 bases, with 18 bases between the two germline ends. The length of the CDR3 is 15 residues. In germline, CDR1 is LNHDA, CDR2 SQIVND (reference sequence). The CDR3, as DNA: TGTGCCACCATGGAGGGGGGGGCCGACACCGGGGAGCTGTTTTTT. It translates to CATMEGGADTGELFF. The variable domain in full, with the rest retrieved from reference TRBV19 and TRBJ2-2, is DGGITQSPKYLFRKEGQNVTLSCEQNLNHDAMYWYRQDPGQGLRLIYYSQIVNDFQKGDIAEGYSVSREKKESFPLTVTSAQKNPTAFYLCATMEGGADTGELFFGEGSRLTVL.

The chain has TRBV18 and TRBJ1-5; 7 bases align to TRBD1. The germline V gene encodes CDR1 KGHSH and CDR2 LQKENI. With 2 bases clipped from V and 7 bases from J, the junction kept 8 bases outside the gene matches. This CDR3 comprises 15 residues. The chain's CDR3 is CASSPETGRRQPQHF. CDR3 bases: TGTGCCAGCTCACCAGAGACAGGGCGGAGGCAGCCCCAGCATTTT.

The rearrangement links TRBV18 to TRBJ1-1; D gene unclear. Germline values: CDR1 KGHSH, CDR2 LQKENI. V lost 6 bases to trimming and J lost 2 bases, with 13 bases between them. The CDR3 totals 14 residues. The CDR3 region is CASSRRRSNTEAFF. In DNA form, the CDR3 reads TGTGCCAGCTCTCGACGGCGGTCTAACACTGAAGCTTTCTTT.

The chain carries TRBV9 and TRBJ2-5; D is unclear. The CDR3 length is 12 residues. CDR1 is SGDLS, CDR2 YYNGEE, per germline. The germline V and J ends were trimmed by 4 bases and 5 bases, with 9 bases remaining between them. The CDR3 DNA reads TGTGCCAGCAGCTCCCTCAGGGAGACCCAGTACTTC. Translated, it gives CASSSLRETQYF.

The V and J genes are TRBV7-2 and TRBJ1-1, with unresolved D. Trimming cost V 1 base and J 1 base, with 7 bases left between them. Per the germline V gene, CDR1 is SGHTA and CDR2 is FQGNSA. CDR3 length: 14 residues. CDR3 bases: TGTGCCAGCAGCTTAGGTCTCGGGAACACTGAAGCTTTCTTT. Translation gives CASSLGLGNTEAFF. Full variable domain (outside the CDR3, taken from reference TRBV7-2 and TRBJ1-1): GAGVSQSPSNKVTEKGKDVELRCDPISGHTALYWYRQSLGQGLEFLIYFQGNSAPDKSGLPSDRFSAERTGGSVSTLTIQRTQQEDSAVYLCASSLGLGNTEAFFGQGTRLTVV.

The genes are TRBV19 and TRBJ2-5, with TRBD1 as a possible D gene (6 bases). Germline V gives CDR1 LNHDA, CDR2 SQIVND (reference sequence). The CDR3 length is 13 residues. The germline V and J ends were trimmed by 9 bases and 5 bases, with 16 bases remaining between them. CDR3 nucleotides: TGTGCCAGCTACCGGGACACCTGGGAGACCCAGTACTTC. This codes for CASYRDTWETQYF.

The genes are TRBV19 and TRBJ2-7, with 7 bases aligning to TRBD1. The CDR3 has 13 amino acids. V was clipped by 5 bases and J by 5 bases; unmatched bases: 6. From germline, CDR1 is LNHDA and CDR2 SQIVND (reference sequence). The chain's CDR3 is CASSQLTGDEQYF. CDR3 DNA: TGTGCCAGTAGTCAACTTACAGGGGACGAGCAGTACTTC.

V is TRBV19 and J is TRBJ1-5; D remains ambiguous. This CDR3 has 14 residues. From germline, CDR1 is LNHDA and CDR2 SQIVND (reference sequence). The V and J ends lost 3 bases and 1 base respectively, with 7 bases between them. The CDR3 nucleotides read TGTGCCAGTAGTATCCCCCGGAGCAATCAGCCCCAGCATTTT. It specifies CASSIPRSNQPQHF. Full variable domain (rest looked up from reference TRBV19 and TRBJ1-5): DGGITQSPKYLFRKEGQNVTLSCEQNLNHDAMYWYRQDPGQGLRLIYYSQIVNDFQKGDIAEGYSVSREKKESFPLTVTSAQKNPTAFYLCASSIPRSNQPQHFGDGTRLSIL.

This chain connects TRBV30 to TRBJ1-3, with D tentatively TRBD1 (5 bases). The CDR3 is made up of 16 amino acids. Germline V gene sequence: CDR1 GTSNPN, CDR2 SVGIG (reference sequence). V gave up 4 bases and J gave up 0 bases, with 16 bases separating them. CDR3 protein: CAWTAYGGISGNTIYF. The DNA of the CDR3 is TGTGCCTGGACGGCATACGGGGGGATCTCTGGAAACACCATATATTTT. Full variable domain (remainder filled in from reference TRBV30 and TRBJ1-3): SQTIHQWPATLVQPVGSPLSLECTVEGTSNPNLYWYRQAAGRGLQLLFYSVGIGQISSEVPQNLSASRPQDRQFILSSKKLLLSDSGFYLCAWTAYGGISGNTIYFGEGSWLTVV.

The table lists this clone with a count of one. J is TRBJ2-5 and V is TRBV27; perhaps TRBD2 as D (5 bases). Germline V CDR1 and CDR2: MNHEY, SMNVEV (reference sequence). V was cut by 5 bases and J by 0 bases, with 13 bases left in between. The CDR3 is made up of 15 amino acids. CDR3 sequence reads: CASSPWEKYQETQYF. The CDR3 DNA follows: TGTGCCAGCAGTCCTTGGGAGAAGTACCAAGAGACCCAGTACTTC.

The CDR3: CASSSGIHTEAFF. The CDR3 nucleotides read TGTGCCAGCAGTTCAGGGATCCACACTGAAGCTTTCTTT. The V call is TRBV12-3 or TRBV12-4, the J call TRBJ1-1; D is perhaps TRBD1 (5 bases). There are 13 residues in the CDR3. V was cut by 4 bases and J by 3 bases, with 9 bases left in between.

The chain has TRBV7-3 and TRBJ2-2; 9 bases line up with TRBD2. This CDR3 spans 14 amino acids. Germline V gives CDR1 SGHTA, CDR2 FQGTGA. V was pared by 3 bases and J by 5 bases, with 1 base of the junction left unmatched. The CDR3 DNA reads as TGTGCCAGCAGCTTTAGCGGGGGTACCGGGGAGCTGTTTTTT. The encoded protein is CASSFSGGTGELFF.

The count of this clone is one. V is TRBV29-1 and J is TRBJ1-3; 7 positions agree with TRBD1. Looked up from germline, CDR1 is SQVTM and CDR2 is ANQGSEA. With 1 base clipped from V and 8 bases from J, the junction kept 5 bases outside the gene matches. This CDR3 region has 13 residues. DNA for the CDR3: TGCAGCGTTGAAGGAACAGGGGAACACACCATATATTTT. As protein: CSVEGTGEHTIYF.

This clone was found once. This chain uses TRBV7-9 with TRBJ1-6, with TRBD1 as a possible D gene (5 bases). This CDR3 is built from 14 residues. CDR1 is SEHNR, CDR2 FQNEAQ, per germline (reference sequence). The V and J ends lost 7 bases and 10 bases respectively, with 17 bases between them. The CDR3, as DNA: TGTGCCAGCAAACCGGGGGGTCGCGGCTCACCCCTCCACTTT. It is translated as CASKPGGRGSPLHF.

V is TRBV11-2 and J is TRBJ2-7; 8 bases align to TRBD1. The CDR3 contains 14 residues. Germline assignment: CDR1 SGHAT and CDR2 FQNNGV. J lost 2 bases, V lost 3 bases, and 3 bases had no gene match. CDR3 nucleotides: TGTGCCAGCAGCTTTTGGACAGGGCCCTACGAGCAGTACTTC. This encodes CASSFWTGPYEQYF.

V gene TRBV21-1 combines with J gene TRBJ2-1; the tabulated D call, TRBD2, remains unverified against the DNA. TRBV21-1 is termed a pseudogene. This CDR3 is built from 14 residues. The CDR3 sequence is CASKGPAGEDEQFF. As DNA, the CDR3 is TGTGCCAGCAAGGGGCCAGCGGGGGAAGATGAGCAGTTCTTC.

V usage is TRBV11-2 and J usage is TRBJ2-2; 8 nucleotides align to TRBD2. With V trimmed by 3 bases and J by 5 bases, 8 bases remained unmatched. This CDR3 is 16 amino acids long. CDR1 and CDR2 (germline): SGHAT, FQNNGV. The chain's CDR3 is CASSFGSSGGTGELFF. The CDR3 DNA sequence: TGTGCCAGCAGCTTCGGTTCCAGCGGGGGAACCGGGGAGCTGTTTTTT.

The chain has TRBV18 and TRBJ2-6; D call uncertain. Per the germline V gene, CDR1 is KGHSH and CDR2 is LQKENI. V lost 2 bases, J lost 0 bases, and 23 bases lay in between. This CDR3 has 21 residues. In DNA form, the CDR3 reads TGTGCCAGCTCACCAGCCCCTCCTGGATTAGGTAGCAACTCTGGGGCCAACGTCCTGACTTTC. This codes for CASSPAPPGLGSNSGANVLTF.

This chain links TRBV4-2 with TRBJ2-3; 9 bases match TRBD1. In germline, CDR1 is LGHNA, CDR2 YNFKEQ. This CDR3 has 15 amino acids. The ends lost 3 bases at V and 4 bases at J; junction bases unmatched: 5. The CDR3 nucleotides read TGTGCCAGCAGCCACCCCGGGACAGGGTCAGATACGCAGTATTTT. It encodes CASSHPGTGSDTQYF.

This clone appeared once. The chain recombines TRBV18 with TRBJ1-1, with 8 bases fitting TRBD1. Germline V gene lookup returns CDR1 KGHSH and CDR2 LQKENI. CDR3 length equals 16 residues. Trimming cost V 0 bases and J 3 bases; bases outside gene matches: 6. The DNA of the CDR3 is TGTGCCAGCTCACCACCGGCCAGGGGGCGCGACACTGAAGCTTTCTTT. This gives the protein CASSPPARGRDTEAFF.

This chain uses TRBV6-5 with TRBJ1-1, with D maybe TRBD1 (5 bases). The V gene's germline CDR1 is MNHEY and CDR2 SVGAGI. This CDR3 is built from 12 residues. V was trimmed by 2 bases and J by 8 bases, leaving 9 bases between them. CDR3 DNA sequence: TGTGCCAGCAGTTACCTCCGGGGGGAAGCTTTCTTT. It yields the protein CASSYLRGEAFF.

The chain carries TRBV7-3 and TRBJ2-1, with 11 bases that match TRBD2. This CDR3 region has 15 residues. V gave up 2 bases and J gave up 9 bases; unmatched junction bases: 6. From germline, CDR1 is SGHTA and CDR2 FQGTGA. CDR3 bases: TGTGCCAGCAGCTTAGGGCTAGCGGGGGGATTTGAGCAGTTCTTC. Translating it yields CASSLGLAGGFEQFF.

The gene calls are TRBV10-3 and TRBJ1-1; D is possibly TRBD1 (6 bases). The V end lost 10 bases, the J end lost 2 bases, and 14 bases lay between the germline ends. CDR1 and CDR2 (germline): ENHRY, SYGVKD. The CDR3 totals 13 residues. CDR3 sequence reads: CATGQNTNTEAFF. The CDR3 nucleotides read TGTGCCACCGGACAGAACACTAACACTGAAGCTTTCTTT.